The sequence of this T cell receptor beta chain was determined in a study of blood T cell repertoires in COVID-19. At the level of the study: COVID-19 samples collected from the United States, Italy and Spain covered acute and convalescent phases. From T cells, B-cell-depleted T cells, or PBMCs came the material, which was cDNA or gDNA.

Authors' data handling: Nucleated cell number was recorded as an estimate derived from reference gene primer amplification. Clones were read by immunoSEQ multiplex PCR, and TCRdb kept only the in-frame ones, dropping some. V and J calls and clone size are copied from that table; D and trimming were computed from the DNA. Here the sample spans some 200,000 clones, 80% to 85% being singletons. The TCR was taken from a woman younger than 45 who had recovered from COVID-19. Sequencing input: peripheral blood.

The CDR3 sequence is CASGREGGKGYTF. The CDR3, as DNA: TGTGCCAGCGGGAGGGAAGGGGGGAAAGGCTACACCTTC. V gene TRBV2 combines with J gene TRBJ1-2, with a weak D call TRBD1 (6 bases). Germline V gene sequence: CDR1 SNHLY, CDR2 FYNNEI. This CDR3 spans 13 amino acids. The germline V and J ends were trimmed by 8 bases and 8 bases, with 18 bases remaining between them.